This entry describes one T cell receptor beta chain. Its antigen is not known. During its preparation, the TCRbeta library received unique molecular identifiers. TCRdb reprocessed the PCR reads via MiXCR and lists one record per CDR3 protein. The data contain approximately 520,000 distinct CDR3 sequences, 11% of them singletons. Germline CDR1 reads SEHNR; CDR2 reads FQNEAQ (reference sequence). Trimming took 5 bases from V and 8 from J; bases not matched to a gene: 13. This CDR3 has 16 amino acids. The data derive from a study of T-cell reconstitution after alpha-beta-depleted transplantation in children. Whole-study results and caveats: Recipient T cells and thymic progenitors that survived gave rise to the high TCRbeta diversity observed at day 60 in some patients. Several hundred rapidly expanded clones from non-depleted graft cells reportedly supplied alpha-beta T cells about two months post-transplant. The authors attributed T-cell counts and diversity one year after transplant mostly to newly produced T cells.

The chain uses TRBV7-9 and TRBJ1-2, with 11 bases identical to TRBD1. Material: PBMCs, mostly from graft donor cells, obtained 180 days after TCRalphabeta/CD19-depleted stem cell transplant. The receptor's source is a female patient younger than 10 who had a stem cell transplant for aplastic anemia, so the T cells may come from the graft donor. CDR3 DNA sequence: TGTGCCAGCAGCCTCCGGGACAGGGGGAGCCTATGGGGCTACACCTTC. This sequence encodes CASSLRDRGSLWGYTF.